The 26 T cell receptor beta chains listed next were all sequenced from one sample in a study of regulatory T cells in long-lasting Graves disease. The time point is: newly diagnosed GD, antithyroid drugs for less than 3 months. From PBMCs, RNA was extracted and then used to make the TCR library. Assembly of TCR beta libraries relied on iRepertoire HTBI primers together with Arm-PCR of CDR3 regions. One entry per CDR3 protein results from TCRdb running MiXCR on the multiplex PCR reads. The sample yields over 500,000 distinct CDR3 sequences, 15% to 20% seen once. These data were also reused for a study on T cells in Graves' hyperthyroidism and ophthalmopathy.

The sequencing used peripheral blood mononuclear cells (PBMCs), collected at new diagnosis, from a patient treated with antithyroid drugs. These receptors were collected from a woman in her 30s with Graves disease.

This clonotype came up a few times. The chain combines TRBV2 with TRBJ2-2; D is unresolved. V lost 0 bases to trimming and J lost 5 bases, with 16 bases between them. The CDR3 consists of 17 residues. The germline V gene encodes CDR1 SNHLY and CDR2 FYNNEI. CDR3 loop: CASSEAPDLVWTGELFF. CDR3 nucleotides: TGTGCCAGCAGTGAAGCTCCCGACCTTGTATGGACCGGGGAGCTGTTTTTT.

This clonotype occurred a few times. In DNA form, the CDR3 reads TGCGCCAGCAGCTTGGAGGGCGGGAGCTCAACCGGGGAGCTGTTTTTT. This codes for CASSLEGGSSTGELFF. The chain uses TRBV5-1 and TRBJ2-2, with 7 bases identical to TRBD2. Germline CDR1 and CDR2: SGHRS and YFSETQ. The CDR3 loop spans 16 amino acids. J was trimmed by 5 bases and V by 0 bases; bases with no gene match: 7.

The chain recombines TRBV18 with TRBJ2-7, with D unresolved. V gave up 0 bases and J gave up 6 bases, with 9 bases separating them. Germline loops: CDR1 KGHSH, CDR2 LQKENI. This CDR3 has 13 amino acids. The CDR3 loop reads CASSPPVGSEQYF. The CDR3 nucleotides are TGTGCCAGCTCACCACCGGTAGGGTCCGAGCAGTACTTC.

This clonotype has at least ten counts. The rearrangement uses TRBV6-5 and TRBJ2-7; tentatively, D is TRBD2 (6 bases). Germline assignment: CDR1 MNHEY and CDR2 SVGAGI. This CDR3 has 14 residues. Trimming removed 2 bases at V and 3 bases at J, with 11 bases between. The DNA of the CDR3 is TGTGCCAGCAGTTACGTCGGGGAGGTCTACGAGCAGTACTTC. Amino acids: CASSYVGEVYEQYF.

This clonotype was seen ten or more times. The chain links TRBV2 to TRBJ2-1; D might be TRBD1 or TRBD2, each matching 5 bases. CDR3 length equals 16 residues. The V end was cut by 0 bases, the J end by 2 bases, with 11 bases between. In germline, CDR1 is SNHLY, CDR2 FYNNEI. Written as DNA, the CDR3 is TGTGCCAGCAGTGAAGCGCTGGGGGTTCCCTACAATGAGCAGTTCTTC. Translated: CASSEALGVPYNEQFF.

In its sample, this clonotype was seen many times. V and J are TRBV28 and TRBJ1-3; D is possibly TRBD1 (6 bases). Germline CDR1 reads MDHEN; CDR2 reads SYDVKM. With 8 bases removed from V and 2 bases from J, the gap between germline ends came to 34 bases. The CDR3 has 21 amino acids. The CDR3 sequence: CASPPYLPSDRTSGAGNTIYF. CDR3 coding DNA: TGTGCCAGCCCACCCTACCTCCCCTCAGACAGGACAAGCGGGGCTGGAAACACCATATATTTT.

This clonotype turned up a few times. The CDR3 loop reads CASSSGTQETQYF. The DNA for the CDR3 is TGCGCCAGCAGCTCCGGGACTCAAGAGACCCAGTACTTC. This sequence joins TRBV5-1 and TRBJ2-5; the D gene is possibly TRBD2 (6 bases). V lost 3 bases and J 2 bases, leaving 8 bases between the germline ends. There are 13 residues in the CDR3. CDR1 is SGHRS, CDR2 YFSETQ, per germline.

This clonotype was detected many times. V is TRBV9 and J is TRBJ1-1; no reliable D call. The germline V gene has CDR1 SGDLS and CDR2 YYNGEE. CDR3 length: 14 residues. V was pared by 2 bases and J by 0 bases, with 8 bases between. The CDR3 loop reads CASSVEQMNTEAFF. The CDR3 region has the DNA TGTGCCAGCAGCGTCGAACAGATGAACACTGAAGCTTTCTTT.

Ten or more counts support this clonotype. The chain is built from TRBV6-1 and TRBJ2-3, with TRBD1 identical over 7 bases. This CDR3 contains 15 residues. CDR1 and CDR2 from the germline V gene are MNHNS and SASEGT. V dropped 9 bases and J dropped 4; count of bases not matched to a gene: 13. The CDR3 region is CASSTGELWADTQYF. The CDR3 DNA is TGTGCCAGTTCTACAGGGGAGCTTTGGGCAGATACGCAGTATTTT.

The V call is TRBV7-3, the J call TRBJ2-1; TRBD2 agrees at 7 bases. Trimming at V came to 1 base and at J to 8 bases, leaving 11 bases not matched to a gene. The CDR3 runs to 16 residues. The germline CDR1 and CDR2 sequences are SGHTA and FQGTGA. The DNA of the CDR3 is TGTGCCAGCAGCTTAAACCCCGTGACTAGCTCTTATGAGCAGTTCTTC. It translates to CASSLNPVTSSYEQFF.

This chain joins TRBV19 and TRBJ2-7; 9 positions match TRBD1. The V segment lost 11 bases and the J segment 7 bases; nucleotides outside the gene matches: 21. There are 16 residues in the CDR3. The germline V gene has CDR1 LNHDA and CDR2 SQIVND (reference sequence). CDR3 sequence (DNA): TGTGCCTGTACAAAGGAGAGAGGGACAGGGTCTCGGGAGCAGTACTTC. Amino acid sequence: CACTKERGTGSREQYF.

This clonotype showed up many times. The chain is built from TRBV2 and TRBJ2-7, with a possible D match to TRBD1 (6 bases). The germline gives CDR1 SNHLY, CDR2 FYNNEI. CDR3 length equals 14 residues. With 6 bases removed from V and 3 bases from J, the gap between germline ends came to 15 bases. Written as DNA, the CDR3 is TGTGCCAGCAGCCATCCGGGACATAACTACGAGCAGTACTTC. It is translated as CASSHPGHNYEQYF.

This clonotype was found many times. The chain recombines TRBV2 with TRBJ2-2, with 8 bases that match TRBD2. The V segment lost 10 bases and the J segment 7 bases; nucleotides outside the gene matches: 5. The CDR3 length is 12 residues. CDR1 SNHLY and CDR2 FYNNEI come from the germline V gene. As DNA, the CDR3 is TGTGCCATTGGACTAGCCGGCGGGGAGCTGTTTTTT. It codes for CAIGLAGGELFF.

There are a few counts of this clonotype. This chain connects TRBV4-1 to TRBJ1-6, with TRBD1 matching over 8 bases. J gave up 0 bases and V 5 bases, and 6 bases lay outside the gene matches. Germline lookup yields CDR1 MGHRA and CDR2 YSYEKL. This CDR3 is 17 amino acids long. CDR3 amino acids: CASSVQGAGSYNSPLHF. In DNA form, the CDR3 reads TGCGCCAGCAGCGTTCAGGGGGCAGGCTCCTATAATTCACCCCTCCACTTT.

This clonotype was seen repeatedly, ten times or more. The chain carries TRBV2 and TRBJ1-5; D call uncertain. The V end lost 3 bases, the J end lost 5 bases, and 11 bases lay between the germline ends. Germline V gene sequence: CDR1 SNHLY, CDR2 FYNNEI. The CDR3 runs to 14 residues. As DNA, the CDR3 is TGTGCCAGCAGTGACAAACAGAGGGATCAGCCCCAGCATTTT. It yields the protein CASSDKQRDQPQHF.

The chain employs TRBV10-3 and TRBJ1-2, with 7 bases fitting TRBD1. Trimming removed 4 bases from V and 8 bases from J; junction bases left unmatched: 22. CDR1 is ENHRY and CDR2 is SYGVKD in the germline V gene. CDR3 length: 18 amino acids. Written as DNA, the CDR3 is TGTGCCATCAGTGCGTCGGAGGCCGGGACAGCCTCCGGGGCCGGCTACACCTTC. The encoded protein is CAISASEAGTASGAGYTF.

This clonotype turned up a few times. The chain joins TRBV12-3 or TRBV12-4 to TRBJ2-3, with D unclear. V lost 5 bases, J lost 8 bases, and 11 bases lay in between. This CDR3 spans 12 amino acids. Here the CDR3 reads CASSGHVGTQYF. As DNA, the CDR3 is TGTGCCAGCAGTGGTCATGTGGGTACGCAGTATTTT.

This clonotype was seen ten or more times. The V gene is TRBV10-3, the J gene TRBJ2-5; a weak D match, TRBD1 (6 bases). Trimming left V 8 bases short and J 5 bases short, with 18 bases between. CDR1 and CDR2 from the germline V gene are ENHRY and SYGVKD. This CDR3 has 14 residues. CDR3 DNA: TGTGCCATCGGGAAGAGGGACACATGGGAGACCCAGTACTTC. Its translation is CAIGKRDTWETQYF.

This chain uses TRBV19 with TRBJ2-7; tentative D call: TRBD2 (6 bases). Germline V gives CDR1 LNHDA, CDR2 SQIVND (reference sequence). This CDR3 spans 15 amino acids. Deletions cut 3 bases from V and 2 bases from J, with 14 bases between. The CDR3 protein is CASSIGNGGAYEQYF. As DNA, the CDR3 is TGTGCCAGTAGTATTGGTAACGGCGGGGCCTACGAGCAGTACTTC.

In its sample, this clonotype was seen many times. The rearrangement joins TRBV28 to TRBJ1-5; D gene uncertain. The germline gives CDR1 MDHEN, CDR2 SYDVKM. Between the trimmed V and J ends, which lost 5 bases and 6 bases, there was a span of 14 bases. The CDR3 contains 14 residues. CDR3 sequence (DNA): TGTGCCAGCAGTCCCTTTGGCGGCGGTCAGCCCCAGCATTTT. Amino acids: CASSPFGGGQPQHF.

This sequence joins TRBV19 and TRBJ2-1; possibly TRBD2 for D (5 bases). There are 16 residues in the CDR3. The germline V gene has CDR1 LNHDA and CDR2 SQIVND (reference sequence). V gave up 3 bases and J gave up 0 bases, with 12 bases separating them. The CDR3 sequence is CASSMGGFSSYNEQFF. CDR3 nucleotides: TGTGCCAGTAGTATGGGCGGGTTCAGCTCCTACAATGAGCAGTTCTTC.

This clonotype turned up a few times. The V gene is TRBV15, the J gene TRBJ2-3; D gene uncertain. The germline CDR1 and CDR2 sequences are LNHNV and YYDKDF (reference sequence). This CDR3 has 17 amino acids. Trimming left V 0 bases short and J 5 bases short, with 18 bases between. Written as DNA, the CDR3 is TGTGCCACCAGCAGAGATTCGGTAGAGGTCTTTAGAGATACGCAGTATTTT. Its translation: CATSRDSVEVFRDTQYF.

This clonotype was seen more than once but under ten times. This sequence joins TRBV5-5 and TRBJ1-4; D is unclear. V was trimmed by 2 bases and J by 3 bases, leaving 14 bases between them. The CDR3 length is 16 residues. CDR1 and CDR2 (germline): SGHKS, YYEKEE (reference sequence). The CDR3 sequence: CASSFGVGFANEKLFF. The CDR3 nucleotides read TGTGCCAGCAGCTTTGGGGTAGGGTTCGCTAATGAAAAACTGTTTTTT.

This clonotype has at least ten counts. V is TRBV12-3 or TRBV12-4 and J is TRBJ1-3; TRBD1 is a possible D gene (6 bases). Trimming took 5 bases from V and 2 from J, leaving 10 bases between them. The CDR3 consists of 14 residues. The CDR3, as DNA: TGTGCCAGCAGTCCGAAGGGGGCTGGAAACACCATATATTTT. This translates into CASSPKGAGNTIYF.

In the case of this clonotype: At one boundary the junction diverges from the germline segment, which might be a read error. CDR3 coding DNA: TGTGCCATCAGTGACGGCGGGACAGTTAATCAGCCCCAGCGTTTT. This encodes CAISDGGTVNQPQRF. V is TRBV10-3 and J is TRBJ1-5, with 7 nucleotides matching TRBD1. Germline lookup yields CDR1 ENHRY and CDR2 SYGVKD. This CDR3 contains 15 residues.

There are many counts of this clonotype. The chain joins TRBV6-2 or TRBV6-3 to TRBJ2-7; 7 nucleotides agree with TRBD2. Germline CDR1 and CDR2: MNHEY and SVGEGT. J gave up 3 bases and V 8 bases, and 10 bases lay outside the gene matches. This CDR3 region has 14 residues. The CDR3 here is CASLRGDGGYEQYF. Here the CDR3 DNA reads TGTGCCAGCCTACGGGGGGATGGGGGCTACGAGCAGTACTTC.